This is a list of T cell receptor beta chains from one sample in a study of cytomegalovirus exposure and HLA in healthy donors. This table comes from immunoSEQ multiplex PCR, and its TCRdb copy is limited to in-frame clones, with some not included. The sample includes 150,000 to 180,000 clones, 70% to 80% of them seen just once. Sequencing was performed on PBMCs. The receptors derive from a man aged 25-40 years in good health and CMV-seropositive. Each CDR3 is given with its conserved first and last residue. D genes are given only for firm matches. Clone size appears in some rows only: once, few, many, or a class for an expanded clone.

CASSPPAGQLSPNYGYTF,TGTGCCAGCAGCCCACCGGCGGGACAGCTCAGTCCTAACTATGGCTACACCTTC,TRBD1,TRBV7-8,TRBJ1-2,NA
CASSSRPTGWETQYF,TGTGCCAGCAGTTCCCGTCCGACAGGGTGGGAGACCCAGTACTTC,TRBD1,TRBV27,TRBJ2-5,NA
CASSIPGKNTGELFF,TGTGCCAGTAGTATCCCAGGGAAGAACACCGGGGAGCTGTTTTTT,NA,TRBV19,TRBJ2-2,NA
CASSPSGGVAAFF,TGCGCCAGCAGCCCCTCTGGGGGGGTTGCAGCTTTCTTT,NA,TRBV4-3,TRBJ1-1,NA
CASSSRLAWEQYF,TGTGCCAGCAGCTCAAGACTAGCGTGGGAGCAGTACTTC,TRBD2,TRBV7-2,TRBJ2-7,NA
CASSESAGTANTEAFF,TGTGCCAGCAGTGAATCCGCCGGGACAGCGAACACTGAAGCTTTCTTT,TRBD1,TRBV25-1,TRBJ1-1,NA
CASSSGTGRRVVKAFF,TGCGCCAGCAGCTCCGGGACAGGTCGGAGGGTCGTAAAAGCTTTCTTT,TRBD1,TRBV5-1,TRBJ1-1,few
CASSWGQQFYEQYF,TGTGCCAGCAGCTGGGGACAGCAATTCTACGAGCAGTACTTC,TRBD1,TRBV14,TRBJ2-7,NA
CASSPSAGNSYEQYF,TGTGCCAGCTCACCCTCGGCAGGGAACTCCTACGAGCAGTACTTC,NA,TRBV18,TRBJ2-7,NA
CASSRGIQNQPQHF,TGTGCCAGCAGTCGGGGAATCCAGAATCAGCCCCAGCATTTT,NA,TRBV6-1,TRBJ1-5,NA